What follows are 16 T cell receptor beta chains derived from one specimen sequenced in a study of metastatic and nonmetastatic thyroid tumors. Thyroid surgery was performed in patients who had received no treatment beforehand. TCRdb redid the clone calls on the PCR reads using MiXCR. The sample has around 46,000 clones, more than 20% seen once. The sample comprised blood. These TCRs come from a male donor with papillary thyroid cancer or a benign thyroid nodule (not recorded which). Some clones in this sample may be carry-over from other donors' samples.

Many counts were recorded for this clone. The chain links TRBV9 to TRBJ1-4; 12 positions agree with TRBD1. Unmatched junction bases numbered 8, after V lost 0 bases and J lost 11 bases. Germline V gene sequence: CDR1 SGDLS, CDR2 YYNGEE. The CDR3 has 16 amino acids. DNA for the CDR3: TGTGCCAGCAGCGTAGCCCCGGGGACAGGGGGCGAGAAACTGTTTTTT. Translation: CASSVAPGTGGEKLFF.

This clone showed up many times. This chain links TRBV2 with TRBJ1-6; D is uncertain. V gave up 3 bases and J gave up 9 bases, with 15 bases separating them. The CDR3 covers 15 residues. The germline V gene has CDR1 SNHLY and CDR2 FYNNEI. CDR3 residues: CASSEVRMSSSPLHF. In DNA, the CDR3 is TGTGCCAGCAGTGAGGTACGGATGTCTAGTTCACCCCTCCACTTT. Supplemented by reference TRBV2 and TRBJ1-6, the full variable domain reads EPEVTQTPSHQVTQMGQEVILRCVPISNHLYFYWYRQILGQKVEFLVSFYNNEISEKSEIFDDQFSVERPDGSNFTLKIRSTKLEDSAMYFCASSEVRMSSSPLHFGNGTRLTVT.

The chain is built from TRBV5-1 and TRBJ2-7, with 7 bases lining up with TRBD1. The CDR3 is 14 residues long. From germline, CDR1 is SGHRS and CDR2 YFSETQ. After removal of 2 bases from V and 2 bases from J, the junction contained 4 bases not matched to a gene. The CDR3 reads CASSFSQGTYEQYF. CDR3 bases: TGCGCCAGCAGCTTCTCACAGGGGACCTACGAGCAGTACTTC.

This clone was counted only a few times. Its ends do not fully match the called genes, so a read error is possible. J is TRBJ2-7 and V is TRBV28; 14 nucleotides line up with TRBD2. The CDR3 has 17 residues. The germline gives CDR1 MDHEN, CDR2 SYDVKM. The CDR3 loop reads CASRGTSGSSCGYEQYF. DNA for the CDR3: TGTGCTAGCAGGGGGACTAGCGGGAGCAGTTGCGGATACGAGCAGTACTTC.

A word on this clone: An end of the junction differs from the germline gene, which may be a read error. This chain connects TRBV12-3 or TRBV12-4 to TRBJ2-2; D not certain. The CDR3 is 12 amino acids. CDR3 sequence: CAISPSSGELFF. The CDR3 DNA sequence: TGTGCCATCAGTCCCTCCTCCGGGGAGCTGTTTTTT.

The chain uses TRBV2 and TRBJ2-1, with 7 bases matching TRBD2. CDR1 is SNHLY and CDR2 is FYNNEI in the germline V gene. CDR3 size: 12 residues. Trimming took 6 bases from V and 12 from J; bases not matched to a gene: 8. The CDR3 sequence: CASRGSGVPQFF. Written as DNA, the CDR3 is TGTGCCAGCAGGGGGAGCGGGGTCCCGCAGTTCTTC.

This clone occurred many times. This chain joins TRBV7-9 and TRBJ1-1; D unclear. Germline-derived CDR1 and CDR2 are SEHNR and FQNEAQ (reference sequence). The CDR3 is 13 amino acids. V was cut by 5 bases and J by 5 bases, with 12 bases left in between. In nucleotides, the CDR3 is TGTGCCAGCAGCCCGGGAATACAGACTGAAGCTTTCTTT. Protein sequence: CASSPGIQTEAFF. The whole variable domain, filled in from reference TRBV7-9 and TRBJ1-1, reads DTGVSQNPRHKITKRGQNVTFRCDPISEHNRLYWYRQTLGQGPEFLTYFQNEAQLEKSRLLSDRFSAERPKGSFSTLEIQRTEQGDSAMYLCASSPGIQTEAFFGQGTRLTVV.

The chain has TRBV20-1 and TRBJ1-6; 8 nucleotides align to TRBD1. CDR1 and CDR2 (germline): DFQATT, SNEGSKA (reference sequence). J lost 5 bases, V lost 1 base, and 7 bases had no gene match. This CDR3 contains 16 residues. The CDR3 DNA follows: TGCAGTGCTAGAGTACACGGACAGGGTGATAATTCACCCCTCCACTTT. It yields the protein CSARVHGQGDNSPLHF.

The CDR3 is CASSSVSNQPQHF. In DNA, the CDR3 is TGTGCCAGTAGTTCGGTTAGCAATCAGCCCCAGCATTTT. The genes are TRBV19 and TRBJ1-5; D call uncertain. Germline V gives CDR1 LNHDA, CDR2 SQIVND (reference sequence). V was cut by 5 bases and J by 0 bases, with 5 bases left in between. This CDR3 contains 13 residues.

V is TRBV5-1 and J is TRBJ2-3, with 7 bases matching TRBD1. V shed 6 bases, J shed 2 bases, and the junction held 6 bases outside the gene matches. The CDR3 is made up of 14 amino acids. CDR1 is SGHRS, CDR2 YFSETQ, per germline. The DNA of the CDR3 is TGCGCCAGCAACGGTGGACAGGACACAGATACGCAGTATTTT. Amino acids: CASNGGQDTDTQYF.

The chain has TRBV20-1 and TRBJ2-7; tentative D call: TRBD2 (6 bases). The germline CDR1 and CDR2 sequences are DFQATT and SNEGSKA (reference sequence). The CDR3 has 14 residues. Deletions cut 6 bases from V and 5 bases from J, with 20 bases between. Here the CDR3 DNA reads TGCAGTGCCGCCGGAGGGGAAAACCAGAACGAGCAGTACTTC. As protein: CSAAGGENQNEQYF.

This clone occurred many times. V gene TRBV18 combines with J gene TRBJ2-3, with D unclear. Germline V lookup: CDR1 KGHSH, CDR2 LQKENI. The V end was cut by 2 bases, the J end by 2 bases, with 8 bases between. The CDR3 has 14 amino acids. The CDR3, as DNA: TGTGCCAGCTCACCAATGGCAAACACAGATACGCAGTATTTT. Translated, it gives CASSPMANTDTQYF.

The rearrangement joins TRBV4-1 to TRBJ2-5; TRBD2 is a possible D gene (6 bases). V lost 3 bases to trimming and J lost 4 bases, with 15 bases between them. Looked up from germline, CDR1 is MGHRA and CDR2 is YSYEKL. The CDR3 contains 15 residues. The CDR3 coding sequence is TGCGCCAGCAGCCATAGATGGACCGGGGGAGAGACCCAGTACTTC. Translated, it gives CASSHRWTGGETQYF.

Many counts were recorded for this clone. The chain employs TRBV6-1 and TRBJ1-1; 7 bases fit TRBD1. The CDR3 spans 14 residues. V shed 7 bases and J 3 bases; nucleotides not matched to a gene: 8. Germline CDR1 MNHNS, CDR2 SASEGT. The CDR3 sequence: CASKSPDRDTEAFF. CDR3 in DNA: TGTGCCAGCAAATCTCCAGACAGGGACACTGAAGCTTTCTTT.

The chain is built from TRBV5-1 and TRBJ2-1, with a tentative D call TRBD2 (6 bases). The germline gives CDR1 SGHRS, CDR2 YFSETQ. This CDR3 has 15 amino acids. Between the trimmed V and J ends, which lost 1 base and 3 bases, there was a span of 11 bases. In DNA, the CDR3 is TGCGCCAGCAGCTTGTGGGACTCTATCTACAATGAGCAGTTCTTC. Protein product: CASSLWDSIYNEQFF.

This clone was counted many times. The chain joins TRBV30 to TRBJ2-3; possibly TRBD2 for D (6 bases). Germline CDR1 reads GTSNPN; CDR2 reads SVGIG (reference sequence). The CDR3 length is 11 residues. The V end was cut by 5 bases, the J end by 9 bases, with 12 bases between. The CDR3, as DNA: TGTGCCTGGGGGGACTGGGTCACGCAGTATTTT. It translates to CAWGDWVTQYF.